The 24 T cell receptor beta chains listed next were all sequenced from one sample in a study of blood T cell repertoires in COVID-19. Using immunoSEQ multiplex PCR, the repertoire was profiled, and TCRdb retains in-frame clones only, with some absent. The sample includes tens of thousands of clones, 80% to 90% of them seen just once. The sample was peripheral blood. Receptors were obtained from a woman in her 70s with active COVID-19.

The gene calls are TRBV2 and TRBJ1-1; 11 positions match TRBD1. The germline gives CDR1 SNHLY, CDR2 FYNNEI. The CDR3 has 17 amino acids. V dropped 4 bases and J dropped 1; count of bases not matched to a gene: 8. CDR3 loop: CASSVRDRGLTNTEAFF. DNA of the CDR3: TGTGCCAGCAGTGTACGGGACAGGGGGTTGACGAACACTGAAGCTTTCTTT.

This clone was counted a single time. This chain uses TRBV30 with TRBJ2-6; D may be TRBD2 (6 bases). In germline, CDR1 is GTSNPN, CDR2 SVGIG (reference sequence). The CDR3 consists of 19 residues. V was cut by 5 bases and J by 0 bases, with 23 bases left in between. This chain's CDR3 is CAWAYPRPRGYSGANVLTF. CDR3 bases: TGTGCCTGGGCTTACCCTCGGCCCCGGGGGTACTCTGGGGCCAACGTCCTGACTTTC.

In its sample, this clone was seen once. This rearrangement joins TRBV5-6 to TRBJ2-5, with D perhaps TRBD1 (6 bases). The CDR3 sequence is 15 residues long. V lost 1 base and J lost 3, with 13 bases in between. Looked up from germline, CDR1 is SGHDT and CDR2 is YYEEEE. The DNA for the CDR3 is TGTGCCAGCAGCTTGCTGCGGACAGTAGAAGAGACCCAGTACTTC. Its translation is CASSLLRTVEETQYF.

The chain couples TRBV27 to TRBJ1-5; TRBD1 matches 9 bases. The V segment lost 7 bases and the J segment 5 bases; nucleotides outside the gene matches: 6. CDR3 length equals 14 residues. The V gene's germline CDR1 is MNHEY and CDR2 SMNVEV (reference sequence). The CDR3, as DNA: TGTGCCAGCAAACGACAGGGGGTTGATCAGCCCCAGCATTTT. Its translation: CASKRQGVDQPQHF.

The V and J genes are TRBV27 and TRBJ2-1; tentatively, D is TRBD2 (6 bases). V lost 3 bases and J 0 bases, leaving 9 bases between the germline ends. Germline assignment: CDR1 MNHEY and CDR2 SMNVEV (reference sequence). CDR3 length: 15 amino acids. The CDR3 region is CASSFLATSYNEQFF. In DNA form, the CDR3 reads TGTGCCAGCAGTTTTCTAGCGACCTCCTACAATGAGCAGTTCTTC.

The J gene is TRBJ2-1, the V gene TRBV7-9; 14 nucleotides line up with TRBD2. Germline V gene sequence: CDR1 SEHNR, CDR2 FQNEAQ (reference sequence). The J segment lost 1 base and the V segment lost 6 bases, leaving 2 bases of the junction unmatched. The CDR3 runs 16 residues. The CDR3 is CASRGLAGGSYNEQFF. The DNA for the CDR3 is TGTGCCAGCAGAGGACTAGCGGGAGGTTCCTACAATGAGCAGTTCTTC.

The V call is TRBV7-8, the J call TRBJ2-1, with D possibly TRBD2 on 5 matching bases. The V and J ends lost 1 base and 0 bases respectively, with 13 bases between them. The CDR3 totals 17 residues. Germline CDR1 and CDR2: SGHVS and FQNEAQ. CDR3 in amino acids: CASSLGPLGSSYNEQFF. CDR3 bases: TGTGCCAGCAGCTTAGGACCCCTAGGGAGCTCCTACAATGAGCAGTTCTTC.

CDR3 nucleotide sequence: TGTGCCAGCAGTTTATGGGGGGGGATGAACACTGAAGCTTTCTTT. It yields the protein CASSLWGGMNTEAFF. V is TRBV28 and J is TRBJ1-1; D might be TRBD1 (5 bases). Germline V gene data show CDR1 as MDHEN and CDR2 as SYDVKM. V gave up 0 bases and J gave up 0 bases, with 8 bases separating them. This CDR3 contains 15 residues.

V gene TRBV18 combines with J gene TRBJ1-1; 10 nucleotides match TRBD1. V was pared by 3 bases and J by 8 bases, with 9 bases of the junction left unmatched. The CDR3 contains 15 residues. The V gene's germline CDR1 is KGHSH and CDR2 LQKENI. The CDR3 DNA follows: TGTGCCAGCTCACCTACCCCCGGACAGGGGGGAGAAGCTTTCTTT. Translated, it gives CASSPTPGQGGEAFF.

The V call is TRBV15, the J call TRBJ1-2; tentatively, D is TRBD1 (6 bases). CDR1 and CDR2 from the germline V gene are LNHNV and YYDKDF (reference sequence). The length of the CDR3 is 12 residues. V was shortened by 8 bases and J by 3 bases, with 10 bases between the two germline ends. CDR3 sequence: CATSSGDYGYTF. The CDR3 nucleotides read TGTGCCACCTCTTCAGGGGACTATGGCTACACCTTC. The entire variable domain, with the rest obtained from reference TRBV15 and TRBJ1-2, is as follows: DAMVIQNPRYQVTQFGKPVTLSCSQTLNHNVMYWYQQKSSQAPKLLFHYYDKDFNNEADTPDNFQSRRPNTSFCFLDIRSPGLGDTAMYLCATSSGDYGYTFGSGTRLTVV.

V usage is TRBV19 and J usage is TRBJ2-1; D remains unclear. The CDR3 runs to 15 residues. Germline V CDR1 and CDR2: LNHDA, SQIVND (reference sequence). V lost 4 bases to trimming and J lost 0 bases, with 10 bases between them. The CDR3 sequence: CASSNPETSYNEQFF. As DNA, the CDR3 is TGTGCCAGTAGTAATCCAGAAACCTCCTACAATGAGCAGTTCTTC.

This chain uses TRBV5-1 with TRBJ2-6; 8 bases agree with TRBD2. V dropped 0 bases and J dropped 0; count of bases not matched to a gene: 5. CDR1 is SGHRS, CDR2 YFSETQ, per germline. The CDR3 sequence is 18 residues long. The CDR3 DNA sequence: TGCGCCAGCAGCTTGGCCCCAGCGGGAGCCTCTGGGGCCAACGTCCTGACTTTC. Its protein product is CASSLAPAGASGANVLTF.

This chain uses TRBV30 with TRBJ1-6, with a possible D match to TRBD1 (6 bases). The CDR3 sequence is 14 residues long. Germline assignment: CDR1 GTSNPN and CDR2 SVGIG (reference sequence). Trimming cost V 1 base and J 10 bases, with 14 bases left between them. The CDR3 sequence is CAWSEWTEKSPLHF. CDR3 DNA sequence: TGTGCCTGGAGTGAATGGACAGAAAAATCACCCCTCCACTTT.

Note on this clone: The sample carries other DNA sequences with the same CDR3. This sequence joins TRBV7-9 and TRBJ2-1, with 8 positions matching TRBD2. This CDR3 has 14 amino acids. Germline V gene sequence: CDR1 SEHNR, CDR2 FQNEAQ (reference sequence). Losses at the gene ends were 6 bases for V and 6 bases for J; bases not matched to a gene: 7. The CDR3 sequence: CASSVSGTTNEQFF. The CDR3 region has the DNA TGTGCCAGCAGTGTTAGCGGGACGACCAATGAGCAGTTCTTC. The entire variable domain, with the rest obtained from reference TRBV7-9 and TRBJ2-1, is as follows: DTGVSQNPRHKITKRGQNVTFRCDPISEHNRLYWYRQTLGQGPEFLTYFQNEAQLEKSRLLSDRFSAERPKGSFSTLEIQRTEQGDSAMYLCASSVSGTTNEQFFGPGTRLTVL.

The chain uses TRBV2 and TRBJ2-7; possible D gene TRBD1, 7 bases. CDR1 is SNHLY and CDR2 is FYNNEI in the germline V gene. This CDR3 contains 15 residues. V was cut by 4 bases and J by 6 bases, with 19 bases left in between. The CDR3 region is CASSAGRRQGPEQYF. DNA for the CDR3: TGTGCCAGCAGTGCTGGGAGGAGACAGGGACCCGAGCAGTACTTC. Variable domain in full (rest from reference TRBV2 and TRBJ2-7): EPEVTQTPSHQVTQMGQEVILRCVPISNHLYFYWYRQILGQKVEFLVSFYNNEISEKSEIFDDQFSVERPDGSNFTLKIRSTKLEDSAMYFCASSAGRRQGPEQYFGPGTRLTVT.

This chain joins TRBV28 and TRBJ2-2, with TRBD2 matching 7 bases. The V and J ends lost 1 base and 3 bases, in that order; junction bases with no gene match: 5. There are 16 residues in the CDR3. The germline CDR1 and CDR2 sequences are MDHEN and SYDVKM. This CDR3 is CASSLLGEGDTGELFF. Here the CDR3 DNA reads TGTGCCAGCAGTTTATTAGGGGAGGGAGACACCGGGGAGCTGTTTTTT. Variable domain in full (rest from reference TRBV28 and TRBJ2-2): DVKVTQSSRYLVKRTGEKVFLECVQDMDHENMFWYRQDPGLGLRLIYFSYDVKMKEKGDIPEGYSVSREKKERFSLILESASTNQTSMYLCASSLLGEGDTGELFFGEGSRLTVL.

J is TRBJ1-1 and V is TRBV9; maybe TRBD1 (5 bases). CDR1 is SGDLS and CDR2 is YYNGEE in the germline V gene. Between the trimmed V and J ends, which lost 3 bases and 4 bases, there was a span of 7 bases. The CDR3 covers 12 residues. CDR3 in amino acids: CASSAGGTEAFF. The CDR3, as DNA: TGTGCCAGCAGCGCGGGGGGCACTGAAGCTTTCTTT.

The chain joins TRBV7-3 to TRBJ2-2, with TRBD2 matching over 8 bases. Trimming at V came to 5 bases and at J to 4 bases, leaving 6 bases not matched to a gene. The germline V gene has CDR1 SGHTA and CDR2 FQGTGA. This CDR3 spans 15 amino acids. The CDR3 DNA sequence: TGTGCCAGCAGCCCCGGGGGGGAGATCACCGGGGAGCTGTTTTTT. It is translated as CASSPGGEITGELFF.

The CDR3 DNA follows: TGTGCCATCAGTGCCCAGGGTCAGGGACAGCAGAACACTGAAGCTTTCTTT. The encoded protein is CAISAQGQGQQNTEAFF. V and J are TRBV10-3 and TRBJ1-1; 7 bases agree with TRBD1. CDR1 and CDR2 from the germline V gene are ENHRY and SYGVKD. This CDR3 comprises 17 residues. Trimming cost V 4 bases and J 1 base; bases outside gene matches: 12.

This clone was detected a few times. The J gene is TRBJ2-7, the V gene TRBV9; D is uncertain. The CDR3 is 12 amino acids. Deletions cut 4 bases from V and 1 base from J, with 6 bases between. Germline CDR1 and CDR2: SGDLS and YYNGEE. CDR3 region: CASSRVSYEQYF. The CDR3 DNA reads TGTGCCAGCAGCCGGGTGTCCTACGAGCAGTACTTC. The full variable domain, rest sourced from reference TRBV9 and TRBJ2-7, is DSGVTQTPKHLITATGQRVTLRCSPRSGDLSVYWYQQSLDQGLQFLIQYYNGEERAKGNILERFSAQQFPDLHSELNLSSLELGDSALYFCASSRVSYEQYFGPGTRLTVT.

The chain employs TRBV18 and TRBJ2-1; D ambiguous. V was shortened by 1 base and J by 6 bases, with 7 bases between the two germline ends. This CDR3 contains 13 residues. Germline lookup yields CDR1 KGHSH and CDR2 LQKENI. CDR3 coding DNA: TGTGCCAGCTCACCACAAGCAGGCAATGAGCAGTTCTTC. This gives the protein CASSPQAGNEQFF.

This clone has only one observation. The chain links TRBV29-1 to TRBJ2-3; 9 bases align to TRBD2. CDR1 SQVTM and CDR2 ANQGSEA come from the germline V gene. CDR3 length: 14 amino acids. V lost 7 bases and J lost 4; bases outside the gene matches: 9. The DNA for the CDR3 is TGCAGCGGTGGCGGCGGGAGGGGGGCAGATACGCAGTATTTT. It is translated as CSGGGGRGADTQYF.

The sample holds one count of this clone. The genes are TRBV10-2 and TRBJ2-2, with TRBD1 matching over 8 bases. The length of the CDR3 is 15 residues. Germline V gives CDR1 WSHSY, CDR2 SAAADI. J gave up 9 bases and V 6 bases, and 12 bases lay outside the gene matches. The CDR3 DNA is TGCGCCAGCAGCGGTTCAGGGGGCCCTCGACGGGAGCTGTTTTTT. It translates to CASSGSGGPRRELFF.

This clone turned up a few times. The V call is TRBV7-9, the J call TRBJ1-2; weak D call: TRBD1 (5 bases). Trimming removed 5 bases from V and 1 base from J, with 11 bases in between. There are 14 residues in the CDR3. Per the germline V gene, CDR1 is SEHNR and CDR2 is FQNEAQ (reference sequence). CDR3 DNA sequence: TGTGCCAGCAGCCATTCAGGGCATAACTATGGCTACACCTTC. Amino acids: CASSHSGHNYGYTF.